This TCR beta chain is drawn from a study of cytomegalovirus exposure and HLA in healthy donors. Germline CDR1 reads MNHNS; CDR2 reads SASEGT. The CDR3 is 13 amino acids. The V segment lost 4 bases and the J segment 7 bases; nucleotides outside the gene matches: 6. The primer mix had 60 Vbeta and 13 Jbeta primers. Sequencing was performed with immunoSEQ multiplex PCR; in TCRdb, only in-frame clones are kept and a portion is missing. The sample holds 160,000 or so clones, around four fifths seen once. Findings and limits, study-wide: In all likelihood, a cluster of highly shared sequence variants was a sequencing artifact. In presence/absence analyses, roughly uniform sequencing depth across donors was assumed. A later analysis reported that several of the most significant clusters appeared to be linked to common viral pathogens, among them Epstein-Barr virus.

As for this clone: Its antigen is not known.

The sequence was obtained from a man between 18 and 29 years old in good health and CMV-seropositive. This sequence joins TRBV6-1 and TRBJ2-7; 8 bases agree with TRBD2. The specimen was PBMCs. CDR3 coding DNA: TGTGCCAGCAGTGGCGGGGGGAAGGGGGAGCAGTACTTC. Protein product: CASSGGGKGEQYF.